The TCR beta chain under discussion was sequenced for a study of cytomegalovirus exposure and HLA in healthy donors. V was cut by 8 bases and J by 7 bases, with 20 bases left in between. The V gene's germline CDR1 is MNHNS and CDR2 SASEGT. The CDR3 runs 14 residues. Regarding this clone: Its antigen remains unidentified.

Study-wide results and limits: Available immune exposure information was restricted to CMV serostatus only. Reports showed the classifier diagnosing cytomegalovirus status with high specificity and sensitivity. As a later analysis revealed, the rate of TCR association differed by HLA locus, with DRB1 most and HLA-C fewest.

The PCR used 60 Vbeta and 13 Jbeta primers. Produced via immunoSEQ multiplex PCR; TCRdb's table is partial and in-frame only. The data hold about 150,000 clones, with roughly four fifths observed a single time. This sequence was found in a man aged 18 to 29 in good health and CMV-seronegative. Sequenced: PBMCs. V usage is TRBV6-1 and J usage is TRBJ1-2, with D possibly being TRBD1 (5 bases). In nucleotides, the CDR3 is TGTGCCAGCGGGGGAGGGGATCGCCTCGGTGGCTACACCTTC. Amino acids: CASGGGDRLGGYTF.